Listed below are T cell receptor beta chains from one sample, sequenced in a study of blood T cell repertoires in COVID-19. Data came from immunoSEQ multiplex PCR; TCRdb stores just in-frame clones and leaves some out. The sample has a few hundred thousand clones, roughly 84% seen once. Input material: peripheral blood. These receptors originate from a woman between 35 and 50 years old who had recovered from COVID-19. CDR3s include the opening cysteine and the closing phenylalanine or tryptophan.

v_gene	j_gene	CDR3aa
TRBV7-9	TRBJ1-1	CASSSSFQGSTEAFF
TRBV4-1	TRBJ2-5	CASSQKPSGGVPQETQYF
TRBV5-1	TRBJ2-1	CASVIGGSIAQNEQFF
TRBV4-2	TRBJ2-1	CASSQDQGGRGDEQFF
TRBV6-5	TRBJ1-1	CAISPRDRSVAEAFF
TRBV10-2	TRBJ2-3	CASSAQGVGTDTQYF
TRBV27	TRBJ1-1	CASSLSFMNTEAFF
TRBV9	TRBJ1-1	CASSVDNRPNTEAFF
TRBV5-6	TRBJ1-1	CASRYLAGQNTEAFF
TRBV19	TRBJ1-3	CASSDRGTSGNTIYF
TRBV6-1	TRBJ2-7	CASRKPSSYEQYF
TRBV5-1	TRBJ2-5	CASSFSTGTETQYF
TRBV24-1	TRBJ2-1	CATSDLGGRYNEQFF
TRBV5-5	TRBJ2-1	CASSQSGTVSYNEQFF
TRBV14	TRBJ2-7	CASSQGAWYEQYF